The clone carrying this T cell receptor (beta chain) was seen repeatedly, ten times or more. The V end lost 0 bases, the J end lost 7 bases, and 3 bases lay between the germline ends. The CDR3 spans 12 residues. The germline V gene encodes CDR1 LNHNV and CDR2 YYDKDF (reference sequence). Amplification used 60 Vbeta primers and 13 Jbeta primers. Some clones are missing from TCRdb's copy, which holds only in-frame ones; the method was immunoSEQ multiplex PCR. The repertoire has 83,000 or so clones, 75% to 80% of them found once; the top ten carry approximately 6%. The data stem from a study of cytomegalovirus exposure and HLA in healthy donors.

The specimen was PBMCs. The receptor's source is a female donor in good health and CMV-seronegative. This rearrangement joins TRBV15 to TRBJ1-4; unclear D gene. CDR3 in amino acids: CATSRDGEKLFF. The DNA of the CDR3 is TGTGCCACCAGCAGAGACGGTGAAAAACTGTTTTTT.